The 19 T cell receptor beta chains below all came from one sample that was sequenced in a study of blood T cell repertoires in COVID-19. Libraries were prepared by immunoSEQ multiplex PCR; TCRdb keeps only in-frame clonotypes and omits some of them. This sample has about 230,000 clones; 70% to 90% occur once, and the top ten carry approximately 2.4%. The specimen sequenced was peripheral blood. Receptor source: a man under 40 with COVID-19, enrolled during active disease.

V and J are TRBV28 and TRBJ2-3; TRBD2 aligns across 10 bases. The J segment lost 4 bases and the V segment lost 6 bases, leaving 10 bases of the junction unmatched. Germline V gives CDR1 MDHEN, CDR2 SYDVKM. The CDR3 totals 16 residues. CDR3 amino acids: CASRRSGTSVPDTQYF. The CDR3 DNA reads TGTGCCAGCAGGCGATCCGGGACTAGCGTCCCAGATACGCAGTATTTT.

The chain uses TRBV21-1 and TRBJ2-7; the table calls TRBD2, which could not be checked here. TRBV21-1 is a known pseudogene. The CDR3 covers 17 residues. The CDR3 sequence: CASSKAPSAGPSYEQYF. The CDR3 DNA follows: TGTGCCAGCAGCAAAGCCCCCTCCGCGGGGCCCTCCTACGAGCAGTACTTC.

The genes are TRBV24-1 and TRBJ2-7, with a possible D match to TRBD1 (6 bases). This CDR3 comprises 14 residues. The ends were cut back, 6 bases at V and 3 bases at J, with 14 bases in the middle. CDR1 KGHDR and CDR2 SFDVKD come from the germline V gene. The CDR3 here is CATSTGPPVYEQYF. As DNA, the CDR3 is TGTGCCACCAGTACAGGGCCCCCAGTCTACGAGCAGTACTTC.

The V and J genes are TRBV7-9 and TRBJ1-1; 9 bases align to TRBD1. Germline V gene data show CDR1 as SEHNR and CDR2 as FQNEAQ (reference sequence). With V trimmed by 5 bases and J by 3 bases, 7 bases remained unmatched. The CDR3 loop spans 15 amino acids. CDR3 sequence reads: CASSPRTGVYTEAFF. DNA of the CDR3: TGTGCCAGCAGCCCTAGGACAGGGGTATACACTGAAGCTTTCTTT.

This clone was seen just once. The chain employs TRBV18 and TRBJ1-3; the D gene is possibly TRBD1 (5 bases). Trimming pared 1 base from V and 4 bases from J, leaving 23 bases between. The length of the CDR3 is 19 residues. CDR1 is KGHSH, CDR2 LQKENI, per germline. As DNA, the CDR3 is TGTGCCAGCTCACCACTCGGGGGGAGCTGTGCAACGACGGGAAACACCATATATTTT. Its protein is CASSPLGGSCATTGNTIYF.

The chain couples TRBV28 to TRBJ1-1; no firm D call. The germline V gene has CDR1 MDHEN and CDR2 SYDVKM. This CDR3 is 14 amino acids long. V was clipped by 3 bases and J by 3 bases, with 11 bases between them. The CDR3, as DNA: TGTGCCAGCAGTTTTTACATCCCGTACACTGAAGCTTTCTTT. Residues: CASSFYIPYTEAFF.

The CDR3 loop is CASSQDGGVGTSTDTQYF. The CDR3 DNA reads TGTGCCAGCAGCCAAGATGGAGGGGTCGGGACTAGCACAGATACGCAGTATTTT. The rearrangement links TRBV4-2 to TRBJ2-3; possible D gene TRBD2, 6 bases. The CDR3 runs to 18 residues. Deletions cut 0 bases from V and 0 bases from J, with 16 bases between. The V gene's germline CDR1 is LGHNA and CDR2 YNFKEQ.

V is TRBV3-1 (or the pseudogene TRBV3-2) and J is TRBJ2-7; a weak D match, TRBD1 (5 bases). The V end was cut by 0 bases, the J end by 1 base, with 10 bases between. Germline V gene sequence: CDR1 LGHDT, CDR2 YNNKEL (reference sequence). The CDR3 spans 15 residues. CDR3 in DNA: TGTGCCAGCAGCCAAGAGTCCAGGGTATCCTACGAGCAGTACTTC. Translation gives CASSQESRVSYEQYF.

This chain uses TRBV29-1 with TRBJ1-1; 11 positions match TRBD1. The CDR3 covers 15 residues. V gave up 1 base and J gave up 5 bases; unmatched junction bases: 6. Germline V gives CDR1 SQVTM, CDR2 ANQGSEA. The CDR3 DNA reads TGCAGCGTTGAAGGGACAGGGGGCAGGAGGACTGAAGCTTTCTTT. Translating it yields CSVEGTGGRRTEAFF.

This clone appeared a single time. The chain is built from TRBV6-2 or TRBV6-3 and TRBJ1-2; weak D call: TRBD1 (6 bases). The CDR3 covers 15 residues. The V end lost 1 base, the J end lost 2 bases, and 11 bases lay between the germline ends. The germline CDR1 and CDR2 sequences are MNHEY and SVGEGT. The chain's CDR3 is CASSYFGQRNYGYTF. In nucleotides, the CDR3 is TGTGCCAGCAGTTACTTCGGACAGAGAAACTATGGCTACACCTTC.

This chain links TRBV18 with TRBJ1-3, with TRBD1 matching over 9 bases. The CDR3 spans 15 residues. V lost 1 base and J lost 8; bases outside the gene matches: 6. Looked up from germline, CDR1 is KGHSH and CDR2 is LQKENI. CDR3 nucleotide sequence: TGTGCCAGCTCACCACGATCGGACAGGGGTCACACCATATATTTT. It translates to CASSPRSDRGHTIYF.

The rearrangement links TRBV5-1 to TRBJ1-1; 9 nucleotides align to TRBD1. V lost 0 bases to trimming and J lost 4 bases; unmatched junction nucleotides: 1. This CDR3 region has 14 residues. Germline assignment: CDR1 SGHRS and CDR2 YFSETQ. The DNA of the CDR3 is TGCGCCAGCAGCTTGGGACAGGGGGTCACTGAAGCTTTCTTT. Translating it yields CASSLGQGVTEAFF.

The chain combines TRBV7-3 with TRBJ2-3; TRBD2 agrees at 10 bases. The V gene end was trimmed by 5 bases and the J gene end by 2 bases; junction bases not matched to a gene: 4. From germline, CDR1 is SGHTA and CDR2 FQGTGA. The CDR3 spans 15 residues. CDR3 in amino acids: CASSPSGGATDTQYF. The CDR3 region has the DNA TGTGCCAGCAGCCCGAGCGGGGGGGCCACAGATACGCAGTATTTT.

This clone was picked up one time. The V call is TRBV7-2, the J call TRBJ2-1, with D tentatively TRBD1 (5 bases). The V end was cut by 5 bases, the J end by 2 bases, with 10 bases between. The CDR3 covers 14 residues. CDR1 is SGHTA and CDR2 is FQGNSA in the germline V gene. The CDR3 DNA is TGTGCCAGCAGCCCCAGGGTAGCCTACAATGAGCAGTTCTTC. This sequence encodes CASSPRVAYNEQFF.

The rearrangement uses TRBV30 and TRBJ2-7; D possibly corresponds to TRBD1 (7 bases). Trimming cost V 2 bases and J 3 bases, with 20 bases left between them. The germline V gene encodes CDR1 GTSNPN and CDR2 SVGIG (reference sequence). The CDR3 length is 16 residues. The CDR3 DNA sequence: TGTGCCTGGAGTTCTCCCCGCAGGGGGGTTCGCTACGAGCAGTACTTC. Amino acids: CAWSSPRRGVRYEQYF. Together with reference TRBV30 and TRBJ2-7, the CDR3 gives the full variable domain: SQTIHQWPATLVQPVGSPLSLECTVEGTSNPNLYWYRQAAGRGLQLLFYSVGIGQISSEVPQNLSASRPQDRQFILSSKKLLLSDSGFYLCAWSSPRRGVRYEQYFGPGTRLTVT.

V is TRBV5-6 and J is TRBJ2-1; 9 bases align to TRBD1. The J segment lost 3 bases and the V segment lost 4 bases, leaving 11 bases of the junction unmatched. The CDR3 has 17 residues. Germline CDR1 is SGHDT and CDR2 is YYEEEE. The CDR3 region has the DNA TGTGCCAGCAGCCGCCCTTTCGGACAGGGGCACTACAATGAGCAGTTCTTC. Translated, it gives CASSRPFGQGHYNEQFF.

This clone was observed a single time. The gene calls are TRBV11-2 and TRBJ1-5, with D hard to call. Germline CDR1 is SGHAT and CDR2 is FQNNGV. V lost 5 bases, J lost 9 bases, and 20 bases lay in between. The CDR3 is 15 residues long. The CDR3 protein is CASSPAALGEAPQHF. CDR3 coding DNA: TGTGCCAGCAGCCCCGCAGCCTTAGGAGAGGCGCCCCAGCATTTT.

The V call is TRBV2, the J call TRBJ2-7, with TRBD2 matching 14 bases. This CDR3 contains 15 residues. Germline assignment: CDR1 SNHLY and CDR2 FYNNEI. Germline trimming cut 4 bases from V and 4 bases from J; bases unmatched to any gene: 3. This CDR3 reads CASSGGTSGRYEQYF. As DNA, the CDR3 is TGTGCCAGCAGTGGAGGGACTAGCGGGAGATACGAGCAGTACTTC.

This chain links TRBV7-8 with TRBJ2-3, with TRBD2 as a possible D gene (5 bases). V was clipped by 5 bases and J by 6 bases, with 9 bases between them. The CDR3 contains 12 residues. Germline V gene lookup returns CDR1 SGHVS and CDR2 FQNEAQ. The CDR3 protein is CASSRRGDTQYF. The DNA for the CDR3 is TGTGCCAGCAGCCGCAGAGGGGATACGCAGTATTTT.